This T cell receptor (beta chain) was sequenced during a study of HIV-infected patients and healthy controls. Alpha and beta constant-region primers primed reverse transcription of approximately 460 ng RNA. Separate chain-specific third strand synthesis with multiplexing indices produced the alpha and beta libraries. Second strand DNA was synthesized using a primer at the SP2 site. TCRdb analysed the 5' RACE reads with MiXCR anew, one entry per CDR3 protein. The sample lists roughly 20,000 distinct CDR3 sequences, 12% occurring once. All unsorted peripheral T cells were captured because whole blood was used without fractionation. General study points: Apparent post-therapy Gini recovery among HIV-infected patients was not reproduced with size-matched repertoires. With just sixteen HIV-infected individuals processed, the findings' generality was considered strongly limited. MAIT alpha-chain CDR3s were frequent in healthy controls, depleted in HIV+.

This clonotype was observed at least ten times. Its antigen is undetermined. Trimming took off 5 bases at V and 3 bases at J, with 13 bases between the two ends. The CDR3 runs 14 residues. CDR1 is SGHTA and CDR2 is FQGNSA in the germline V gene. The V call is TRBV7-2, the J call TRBJ2-5; tentatively, D is TRBD1 (6 bases). The sequence was obtained from an adult in good health. The specimen was blood. The CDR3 spells CASSPWDTEETQYF. The CDR3 coding sequence is TGTGCCAGCAGCCCGTGGGACACCGAAGAGACCCAGTACTTC.